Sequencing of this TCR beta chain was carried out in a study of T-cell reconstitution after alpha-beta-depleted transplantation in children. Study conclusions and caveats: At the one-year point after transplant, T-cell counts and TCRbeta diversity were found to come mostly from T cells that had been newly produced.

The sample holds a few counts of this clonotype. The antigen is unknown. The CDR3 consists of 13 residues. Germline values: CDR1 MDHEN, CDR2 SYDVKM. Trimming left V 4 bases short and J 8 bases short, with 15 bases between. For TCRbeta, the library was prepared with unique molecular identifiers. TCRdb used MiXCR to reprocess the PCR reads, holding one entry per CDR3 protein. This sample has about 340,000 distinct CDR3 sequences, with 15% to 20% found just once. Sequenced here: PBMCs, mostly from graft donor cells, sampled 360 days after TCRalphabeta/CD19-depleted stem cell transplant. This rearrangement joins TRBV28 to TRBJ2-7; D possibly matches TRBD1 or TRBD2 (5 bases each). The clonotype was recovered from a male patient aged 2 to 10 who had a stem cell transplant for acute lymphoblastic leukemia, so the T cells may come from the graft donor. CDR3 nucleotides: TGTGCCAGCAGTTCGGGACCGCTCCAGCAGCAGTACTTC. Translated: CASSSGPLQQQYF.